A selection of T cell receptor beta chains follows, all from one sample in a study of shared clonotypes between healthy human individuals. The assay was immunoSEQ multiplex PCR, and TCRdb's table has in-frame clones only and misses some. In the table there are about 2.1 million clones, 93% of which are singletons. The sequenced sample was naive CD8+ T cells from PBMCs. The receptors here all came from a man aged 18 to 29 in good health. Some clones in this sample may be carry-over from other donors' samples. CDR3s include the opening cysteine and the closing phenylalanine or tryptophan. D genes are given only for firm matches. The size entry is marked missing in some rows and otherwise reads once, few, many or a size class.

V	J	size	D	CDR3	DNA
TRBV9	TRBJ1-2	.	.	CASSAQPRVGTDRYGYTF	TGTGCCAGCAGCGCGCAGCCACGTGTAGGGACGGATCGTTATGGCTACACCTTC
TRBV18	TRBJ2-7	.	.	CASSRDSYEQYF	TGTGCCAGCTCCAGGGACTCCTACGAGCAGTACTTC
TRBV19	TRBJ2-2	.	TRBD1	CASSIGQGATGELFF	TGTGCCAGTAGTATCGGGCAGGGGGCAACCGGGGAGCTGTTTTTT
TRBV25-1	TRBJ2-4	.	TRBD1	CASSAQGGGYIQYF	TGTGCCAGCAGTGCACAGGGGGGAGGATACATTCAGTACTTC
TRBV28	TRBJ2-7	.	.	CASSSLQGYEQYF	TGTGCCAGCAGTTCGTTACAGGGCTACGAGCAGTACTTC
TRBV27	TRBJ1-4	.	.	CASRTHSTNEKLFF	TGTGCCAGCCGAACCCATTCAACTAATGAAAAACTGTTTTTT
TRBV6-6	TRBJ2-7	.	.	CASSYSQSDEQYF	TGTGCCAGCAGTTACTCGCAGTCCGACGAGCAGTACTTC
TRBV25-1	TRBJ2-7	.	.	CASSEYIRVNWILYEQYF	TGTGCCAGCAGTGAATATATAAGAGTAAATTGGATACTTTACGAGCAGTACTTC
TRBV6-1	TRBJ2-3	.	.	CASSDHGQGLSTDTQYF	TGTGCCAGCAGTGATCATGGGCAGGGCCTAAGCACAGATACGCAGTATTTT
TRBV11-2	TRBJ2-5	few	TRBD1	CASSYPHRGREGGETQYF	TGTGCCAGCAGCTACCCGCACAGGGGGCGCGAAGGGGGAGAGACCCAGTACTTC
TRBV9	TRBJ1-5	.	.	CASSVGQSSNQPQHF	TGTGCCAGCAGCGTAGGGCAGAGTAGCAATCAGCCCCAGCATTTT
TRBV7-9	TRBJ1-1	.	.	CASSLPANTEAFF	TGTGCCAGCAGCCTTCCAGCGAACACTGAAGCTTTTTTT
TRBV19	TRBJ2-7	.	.	CASSISIASYEQYF	TGTGCCAGTAGTATAAGTATAGCCAGCTACGAGCAGTACTTC
TRBV11-1	TRBJ2-7	.	TRBD1	CASSSGTGGGYEQYF	TGTGCCAGCAGCTCGGGGACAGGGGGCGGCTACGAGCAGTACTTC
TRBV6-1	TRBJ2-7	once	.	CASSEALSSYEQYF	TGTGCCAGCAGTGAAGCCCTTTCCTCCTACGAGCAGTACTTC
TRBV5-4	TRBJ2-7	.	.	CASSLRQPSYEQYF	TGTGCCAGCAGCTTAAGACAACCATCCTACGAGCAGTACTTC
TRBV15	TRBJ2-7	.	TRBD2	CATSEGGRVNLYEQYF	TGTGCCACCAGCGAGGGCGGGAGGGTCAACCTGTACGAGCAGTACTTC
TRBV14	TRBJ2-2	.	.	CASSQDSSSNTGELFF	TGTGCCAGCAGCCAAGATTCGTCTAGCAACACCGGGGAGCTGTTTTTT
TRBV7-9	TRBJ2-7	.	.	CASSFPRDSFTYEQYF	TGTGCCAGCAGCTTCCCCAGGGACTCCTTTACCTACGAGCAGTACTTC
TRBV28	TRBJ1-5	few	.	CASSLRISNQPQHF	TGTGCCAGCAGTTTACGGATCAGCAATCAGCCCCAGCATTTT
TRBV10-3	TRBJ1-1	.	.	CAISESQQAFF	TGTGCCATCAGTGAGTCGCAACAAGCTTTCTTT
TRBV9	TRBJ1-3	.	.	CASSSPRDPKPGNTIYF	TGTGCCAGCAGCTCCCCGAGAGATCCCAAGCCTGGAAACACCATATATTTT
TRBV11-1	TRBJ2-1	.	.	CASSSEWGTYNEQFF	TGTGCCAGCAGTTCAGAATGGGGGACTTACAATGAGCAGTTCTTC
TRBV27	TRBJ1-4	.	.	CASSRSRGRNEKLFF	TGTGCCAGCAGCAGAAGCAGGGGAAGGAATGAAAAACTGTTTTTT
TRBV9	TRBJ2-1	.	.	CASSGTAAWPQFF	TGTGCCAGCAGCGGCACGGCAGCGTGGCCGCAGTTCTTC
TRBV6-1	TRBJ2-2	.	.	CASSEPRLGGTGELFF	TGTGCCAGCAGTGAACCAAGACTAGGCGGCACCGGGGAGCTGTTTTTT
TRBV6-5	TRBJ2-7	.	TRBD1	CASSYSRDSLYEQYF	TGTGCCAGCAGTTACTCAAGGGACAGCCTCTACGAGCAGTACTTC
TRBV13	TRBJ2-1	.	.	CASTPGRNHNEQFF	TGTGCCAGCACCCCAGGGCGTAATCACAATGAGCAGTTCTTC
TRBV2	TRBJ2-1	.	TRBD2	CASSAGLARWDEQFF	TGTGCCAGCAGTGCTGGACTAGCGCGGTGGGATGAGCAGTTCTTC
TRBV28	TRBJ2-5	once	TRBD1	CASSFLQTGKETQYF	TGTGCCAGCAGTTTCTTACAGACAGGGAAAGAGACCCAGTACTTC
TRBV7-9	TRBJ2-2	.	.	CASRITGTPNTGELFF	TGTGCCAGCAGGATTACCGGGACACCCAACACCGGGGAGCTGTTTTTT
TRBV18	TRBJ1-1	.	TRBD1	CASSQDRVRVGEAFF	TGTGCCAGCTCACAGGACAGGGTACGAGTTGGTGAAGCTTTCTTT
TRBV6-5	TRBJ2-2	.	.	CASSLGGGNTGELFF	TGTGCCAGCAGCCTGGGGGGCGGGAACACCGGGGAGCTGTTTTTT
TRBV25-1	TRBJ1-4	.	.	CASSEYGPGREKLFF	TGTGCCAGCAGTGAATATGGGCCGGGGCGGGAAAAACTGTTTTTT
TRBV27	TRBJ1-1	.	.	CASSGRENTEAFF	TGTGCCAGCAGTGGTAGGGAGAACACTGAAGCTTTCTTT
TRBV2	TRBJ2-3	.	TRBD2	CASSIPSGENTDTQYF	TGTGCCAGCAGTATTCCTAGCGGGGAGAACACAGATACGCAGTATTTT
TRBV11-2	TRBJ2-7	.	TRBD1	CASSLGQGIPYEQYF	TGTGCCAGCAGCTTAGGACAGGGTATCCCCTACGAGCAGTACTTC
TRBV10-3	TRBJ1-2	.	.	CATGGGWGYTF	TGTGCCACTGGCGGGGGCTGGGGCTACACCTTC
TRBV27	TRBJ1-5	.	.	CASSLGGRRDQPQHF	TGTGCCAGCAGTTTAGGGGGGCGCCGGGATCAGCCCCAGCATTTT
TRBV19	TRBJ2-1	.	.	CASSIEVTRTTAYNEQFF	TGTGCCAGTAGTATAGAGGTGACTAGAACGACCGCCTACAATGAGCAGTTCTTC
TRBV30	TRBJ1-2	once	.	CAWSASGGYTF	TGTGCCTGGAGTGCTTCGGGTGGCTACACCTTC
TRBV2	TRBJ2-3	.	TRBD1	CASSEAKDRGDTQYF	TGTGCCAGCAGTGAAGCGAAGGACAGGGGCGATACGCAGTATTTT
TRBV9	TRBJ1-5	.	.	CASSVDAGGGQPQHF	TGTGCCAGCAGCGTAGATGCGGGGGGCGGTCAGCCCCAGCATTTT
TRBV9	TRBJ2-3	.	TRBD2	CASSPGTRADTQYF	TGTGCCAGCAGCCCCGGGACTAGGGCAGATACGCAGTATTTT
TRBV25-1	TRBJ2-7	.	.	CASSESISAQEQYF	TGTGCCAGCAGTGAATCCATTTCCGCACAAGAGCAGTACTTC
TRBV25-1	TRBJ2-7	.	TRBD2	CASSPGLADYEQYF	TGTGCCAGCAGCCCTGGACTAGCGGACTACGAGCAGTACTTC
TRBV19	TRBJ1-1	.	.	CASSIGSHTEAFF	TGTGCCAGTAGTATTGGTAGTCACACTGAAGCTTTCTTT
TRBV11-2	TRBJ1-2	.	.	CASSLGVNYGYTF	TGTGCCAGCAGCTTGGGGGTTAACTATGGCTACACCTTC
TRBV28	TRBJ2-7	.	.	CASSSLWTASSYEQYF	TGTGCCAGCAGTTCCCTCTGGACGGCCAGCTCCTACGAGCAGTACTTC
TRBV30	TRBJ2-5	.	TRBD2	CAWTEAGGWGETQYF	TGTGCCTGGACCGAAGCGGGAGGTTGGGGAGAGACCCAGTACTTC
TRBV5-1	TRBJ2-7	.	.	CASSPRDSSSYEQYF	TGCGCCAGCAGCCCGCGGGACAGCTCCTCCTACGAGCAGTACTTC